Listed below are T cell receptor beta chains from one sample, sequenced in a study of cytomegalovirus exposure and HLA in healthy donors. Only in-frame clones appear in the TCRdb table, and some are missing; sequencing was by immunoSEQ multiplex PCR. Among about 150,000 clones listed, 87% were seen once. Sequences were obtained from PBMCs. Receptor source: a man aged 18 to 29 in good health and CMV-seropositive. CDR3s include the opening cysteine and the closing phenylalanine or tryptophan. Each record gives: J gene, clone size, V gene, D gene, CDR3 protein, CDR3 DNA. D genes are given only for firm matches. Not all rows give a size; the values are once, few, many and, for expanded clones, a class.

>TRBJ1-1|NA|TRBV30|NA
CAWSVSGGAFF
TGTGCCTGGAGTGTATCCGGAGGGGCTTTCTTT
>TRBJ2-3|NA|TRBV5-1|NA
CASSLGLELDTDTQYF
TGCGCCAGCAGCTTGGGACTAGAGCTCGACACAGATACGCAGTATTTT
>TRBJ1-5|NA|TRBV28|TRBD1
CASIPGQGAFQPQHF
TGTGCCAGCATTCCCGGACAGGGGGCCTTTCAGCCCCAGCATTTT
>TRBJ1-1|once|TRBV4-2|NA
CASSQNGVSLMNTEAFF
TGTGCCAGCAGCCAAAACGGGGTCTCCCTAATGAACACTGAAGCTTTCTTT
>TRBJ2-1|NA|TRBV28|NA
CASRRGYNEQFF
TGTGCCAGCCGACGGGGCTACAATGAGCAGTTCTTC
>TRBJ1-2|NA|TRBV15|TRBD1
CATSRDRGTGSDGYTF
TGTGCCACCAGCAGAGATAGGGGGACAGGGTCGGATGGCTACACCTTC
>TRBJ1-2|NA|TRBV25-1|NA
CASSGLGSANYGYTF
TGTGCCAGCAGTGGCCTCGGGTCAGCTAACTATGGCTACACCTTC
>TRBJ2-7|NA|TRBV5-1|TRBD2
CASSFAGDTYEQYF
TGCGCCAGCAGCTTCGCGGGGGATACCTACGAGCAGTACTTC
>TRBJ2-5|NA|TRBV6-1|TRBD2
CASSLLAGGGETQYF
TGTGCCAGCAGCCTTCTAGCGGGGGGAGGGGAGACCCAGTACTTC
>TRBJ2-7|NA|TRBV30|TRBD1
CAWGFGTGGGFEQYF
TGTGCCTGGGGTTTCGGGACAGGGGGGGGCTTCGAGCAGTACTTC
>TRBJ2-5|NA|TRBV9|NA
CASSRSVMETQYF
TGTGCCAGCAGCCGGAGCGTTATGGAGACCCAGTACTTC
>TRBJ1-2|NA|TRBV2|TRBD1
CASSATGHGYTF
TGTGCCAGCAGTGCGACAGGGCACGGCTACACCTTC
>TRBJ2-1|NA|TRBV7-8|NA
CASSLTGTLGNEQFF
TGTGCCAGCAGCTTAACAGGGACCTTAGGCAATGAGCAGTTCTTC
>TRBJ2-3|NA|TRBV19|TRBD1
CASSPGTGTDTQYF
TGTGCCAGTAGCCCCGGGACAGGCACAGATACGCAGTATTTT
>TRBJ1-2|NA|TRBV7-9|TRBD1
CASKTTGGGYTF
TGTGCCAGCAAGACCACAGGGGGAGGCTACACCTTC
>TRBJ2-6|NA|TRBV5-6|NA
CASSTLGQDYSGANVLTF
TGTGCCAGTAGCACCCTAGGACAGGACTACTCTGGGGCCAACGTCCTGACTTTC
>TRBJ2-3|NA|TRBV7-6|NA
CASSPRSMGPDTQYF
TGTGCCAGCAGCCCCCGATCGATGGGGCCAGATACGCAGTATTTT
>TRBJ2-2|NA|TRBV5-6|TRBD1
CASSRTGDLGELFF
TGTGCCAGCAGCAGGACAGGGGATCTCGGGGAGCTGTTTTTT
>TRBJ1-5|NA|TRBV27|NA
CASSFAGPNQPQHF
TGTGCCAGCAGTTTTGCAGGGCCCAATCAGCCCCAGCATTTT
>TRBJ1-5|NA|TRBV15|TRBD1
CATSRQGATFNQPQHF
TGTGCCACCAGCAGACAGGGGGCGACTTTCAATCAGCCCCAGCATTTT
>TRBJ2-7|NA|TRBV19|NA
CASSSQGGLEEQYF
TGTGCCAGTAGTTCGCAGGGAGGACTTGAAGAGCAGTACTTC
>TRBJ2-7|NA|TRBV14|NA
CASSHYGSLSSYEQYF
TGTGCCAGCAGCCATTACGGGTCACTAAGCTCCTACGAGCAGTACTTC
>TRBJ1-2|NA|TRBV18|NA
CASSRPGIGDGYTF
TGTGCCAGCTCACGGCCCGGAATAGGGGATGGCTACACCTTC
>TRBJ1-5|NA|TRBV4-1|TRBD1
CASSLGTGGQPQHF
TGCGCCAGCAGTCTCGGGACAGGGGGTCAGCCCCAGCATTTT
>TRBJ1-2|NA|TRBV28|TRBD1
CASGYTGERGYTF
TGTGCCAGCGGATATACAGGGGAACGCGGCTACACCTTC
>TRBJ1-5|NA|TRBV28|NA
CASSPGNQPQHF
TGTGCCAGCAGTCCTGGCAATCAGCCCCAGCATTTT
>TRBJ2-5|NA|TRBV4-2|NA
CASSQERRGGTIAGETQYF
TGTGCCAGCAGCCAAGAAAGAAGGGGGGGGACGATCGCGGGAGAGACCCAGTACTTC
>TRBJ1-1|NA|TRBV4-2|TRBD1
CASSQGSGTGGEGTEAFF
TGTGCCAGCAGCCAAGGTAGCGGGACAGGGGGCGAGGGCACTGAAGCTTTCTTT
>TRBJ2-1|NA|TRBV9|TRBD2
CASSGTSGRDEQFF
TGTGCCAGCAGCGGTACTAGCGGGAGGGATGAGCAGTTCTTC
>TRBJ2-1|NA|TRBV6-4|NA
CASSDSGTSYNEQFF
TGTGCCAGCAGTGATTCTGGGACATCCTACAATGAGCAGTTCTTC
>TRBJ1-3|NA|TRBV2|NA
CARGGRTGGGNTIYF
TGTGCCAGAGGGGGACGTACCGGCGGGGGAAACACCATATATTTT
>TRBJ2-1|NA|TRBV7-2|NA
CASSLTTAYNEQFF
TGTGCCAGCAGCTTAACGACAGCCTACAATGAGCAGTTCTTC
>TRBJ2-7|NA|TRBV2|NA
CASSWTATYEQYF
TGTGCCAGCAGTTGGACAGCCACCTACGAGCAGTACTTC
>TRBJ1-1|NA|TRBV7-2|NA
CASSPYGKKAFF
TGTGCCAGCAGCCCCTACGGGAAAAAAGCTTTCTTT
>TRBJ1-1|once|TRBV10-2|NA
CASSADGAEAFF
TGCGCCAGCAGTGCCGACGGGGCTGAAGCTTTCTTT
>TRBJ2-7|NA|TRBV10-1|TRBD1
CASSEWGQGPLYEQYF
TGCGCCAGCAGTGAGTGGGGACAGGGGCCATTATACGAGCAGTACTTC
>TRBJ2-7|NA|TRBV5-4|NA
CASSLGGQTWGSYEQYF
TGTGCCAGCAGCTTGGGAGGGCAAACCTGGGGCTCCTACGAGCAGTACTTC
>TRBJ2-1|few|TRBV2|NA
CASTTPSSYNEQFF
TGTGCCAGTACAACCCCTAGCTCCTACAATGAGCAGTTCTTC
>TRBJ2-7|NA|TRBV5-1|TRBD1
CASSIGQGMEGVGEQYF
TGCGCCAGCAGCATCGGACAGGGGATGGAGGGGGTCGGCGAGCAGTACTTC
>TRBJ2-3|NA|TRBV27|NA
CASSLGLTSTDTQYF
TGTGCCAGCAGTTTGGGCTTAACTAGCACAGATACGCAGTATTTT
>TRBJ1-1|NA|TRBV6-5|NA
CATRGGGEAFF
TGTGCCACCCGGGGGGGCGGGGAAGCTTTCTTT
>TRBJ1-1|NA|TRBV28|TRBD1
CASSRLTGKGIEAFF
TGTGCCAGCAGTCGACTGACAGGGAAAGGTATTGAAGCTTTCTTT
>TRBJ1-1|once|TRBV6-5|NA
CASSYSAGLNTEAFF
TGTGCCAGCAGTTACTCAGCGGGGTTGAACACTGAAGCTTTCTTT
>TRBJ1-4|NA|TRBV7-9|NA
CASSFGDRQDEKLFF
TGTGCCAGCAGCTTCGGTGACCGACAGGATGAAAAACTGTTTTTT
>TRBJ1-2|NA|TRBV4-1|NA
CASSPLGGGLPYGYTF
TGCGCCAGCAGCCCACTCGGGGGAGGATTGCCCTATGGCTACACCTTC
>TRBJ2-7|NA|TRBV7-8|TRBD2
CASSPPRVAGVQEQYF
TGTGCCAGCAGCCCCCCCCGGGTAGCGGGAGTTCAGGAGCAGTACTTC
>TRBJ1-4|NA|TRBV7-9|NA
CASSLGSGNEKLFF
TGTGCCAGCAGCTTAGGTTCAGGGAATGAAAAACTGTTTTTT
>TRBJ1-2|NA|TRBV9|NA
CASSVGGNYGYTF
TGTGCCAGCAGCGTGGGGGGAAACTATGGCTACACCTTC
>TRBJ2-1|NA|TRBV4-1|TRBD2
CASSQDGLAGYNEQFF
TGCGCCAGCAGCCAAGATGGACTAGCGGGCTACAATGAGCAGTTCTTC
>TRBJ2-5|NA|TRBV5-6|NA
CASRGRGWYQETQYF
TGTGCCAGCAGGGGGCGGGGCTGGTACCAAGAGACCCAGTACTTC
>TRBJ1-5|NA|TRBV6-1|NA
CASRPTGTGNQPQHF
TGTGCCAGCAGACCCACAGGGACGGGCAATCAGCCCCAGCATTTT
>TRBJ2-7|NA|TRBV5-1|TRBD1
CASSFTQGAEEQYF
TGCGCCAGCAGTTTCACACAGGGGGCGGAGGAGCAGTACTTC
>TRBJ1-1|NA|TRBV15|NA
CATGDSTLEAFF
TGTGCCACCGGAGACAGCACGCTTGAAGCTTTCTTT
>TRBJ1-2|NA|TRBV4-1|TRBD1
CASSQGQARSLTNYGYTF
TGCGCCAGCAGCCAGGGACAGGCCCGTAGCCTTACCAACTATGGCTACACCTTC
>TRBJ2-3|NA|TRBV7-9|NA
CASSLGNDYTDTQYF
TGTGCCAGCAGCTTAGGAAACGACTACACAGATACGCAGTATTTT